This section outlines one T cell receptor beta chain sequence together with its context. The antigen it recognizes is unknown. Base qualities are not recorded, but no much larger clone differs from it by a single base. V and J are truncated by 2 bases and 2 bases respectively, leaving an intervening sequence of 10 bases. Looking up the germline V gene yields CDR1 SGHRS and CDR2 YFSETQ. The CDR3 sequence holds 14 residues, the cysteine and phenylalanine included. The only DNA kept is the CDR3, 42 bases in frame from the first base. The CDR3 regions of human TCRbeta chains were analyzed by immunosequencing. The study's processing was this. Repertoire TCRs were checked for matches against a reference library of SARS-CoV-2-specific TCRs that had been generated using the MIRA antigen-specificity platform. Breadth was defined as the fraction of unique TCRs that were SARS-CoV-2-associated, and depth was defined as the fraction of total T cells that were SARS-CoV-2-associated. Each spike-specific TCR was assigned to its reactive spike region and to a CD4 or CD8 class using the MIRA data. Log10-transformed breadth and depth values were compared by one-way ANOVA with Sidak's multiple comparisons tests. In TCRdb, the immuneACCESS table is reduced to in-frame sequences with V and J assigned. These tables do not hold every clone; where another copy was compared, an unresolved V gene accounts for under half, and the others remain unexplained. That table furnishes V, J and clone size, whereas the DNA furnished D and trimming. The sample yields about 140,000 clones; more than 80% were counted once. The ten largest account for roughly 1.7% of the sample.

The sample comes from a study of T cell responses to AZD1222 COVID-19 vaccine (dated by TCRdb to the early 2020s). The study in broad terms: AZD1222 recipients whose second dose came at about 4 weeks and those whose second dose came at about 12 weeks were combined into one group, since spike-specific TCR depth and breadth did not differ between the two schedules. A total of approximately 240 trial participants underwent TCR sequencing, of whom approximately 200 had received two doses of AZD1222 and about 25 had received two doses of the MenACWY control vaccine. Trial participants were enrolled by age into 18-55, 56-69 and 70-plus year subgroups, with approximately 150, 28 and 58 TCR-sequenced participants respectively. Points the paper makes about the study in general: The vaccine-associated CD4 TCRs covered the entire spike protein, and the dominant responses fell in regions 160-218 and 743-854. Nearly half of unique spike-specific TCRs reportedly recognized epitopes outside regions mutated in the B.1.351 and B.1.1.7 variants. Participants were mostly white British and included more females than males, and it was suggested by the authors that clonal diversity may have been underestimated. Only 5 to 7 AZD1222 recipients were SARS-CoV-2 seropositive at baseline, limiting conclusions about previously exposed vaccinees. In the small 56-69-year group, the increase in depth fell short of significance, most likely because of low power. Because no samples from the day 14 peak response were available, repertoires could be characterized only after the peak T cell response. Spike-specific TCR breadth and depth rose significantly after two AZD1222 doses compared with day 0 and with MenACWY recipients.

Sample time point, as interpreted from the label and publication: baseline before first vaccination. Vaccinee samples were obtained from the UK trials COV001 and COV002, which included a single-blind randomized controlled phase 2/3 trial of AZD1222 (ChAdOx1 nCoV-19) in healthy adults. For TCRbeta chain sequencing, PBMC samples from trial participants were taken at day 0 and at day 28 after the second dose. The sample was peripheral blood, taken on day 0 of AZD1222 vaccination. This receptor was obtained from an adult in good health. This chain joins TRBV5-1 to TRBJ1-1, and the D gene may be TRBD1, 5 bases matching. Here the CDR3 is given as CASSFGDGNTEAFF. DNA sequence: TGCGCCAGCAGCTTTGGGGACGGAAACACTGAAGCTTTCTTT.